Each of the 23 T cell receptor beta chains below was sequenced from the same sample in a study of cytomegalovirus exposure and HLA in healthy donors. The PCR ran on 60 Vbeta and 13 Jbeta primers. Libraries were prepared by immunoSEQ multiplex PCR; TCRdb keeps only in-frame clonotypes and omits some of them. The sample lists some 55,000 clones, around 83% occurring once. The sample comprised PBMCs. These receptor sequences come from a man in his forties in good health and CMV-seronegative.

The V call is TRBV11-3, the J call TRBJ1-1; 9 bases are a match to TRBD1. Germline V gene data show CDR1 as SGHNT and CDR2 as YENEEA. Losses at the gene ends were 6 bases for V and 7 bases for J; bases not matched to a gene: 6. The CDR3 totals 13 residues. This CDR3 reads CASRGQGIFEAFF. CDR3 nucleotides: TGTGCCAGCAGAGGACAGGGGATCTTTGAAGCTTTCTTT.

This clone was recorded only once. CDR3 region: CASSYPAGGYNSPLHF. The CDR3 bases are TGTGCCAGCAGTTACCCGGCAGGGGGATATAATTCACCCCTCCACTTT. The chain has TRBV6-6 and TRBJ1-6; 7 bases agree with TRBD1. Germline V gene data show CDR1 as MNHNY and CDR2 as SVGAGI (reference sequence). The CDR3 loop spans 16 amino acids. J gave up 4 bases and V 2 bases, and 5 bases lay outside the gene matches.

The V gene is TRBV6-4, the J gene TRBJ2-3; unclear D gene. Germline-derived CDR1 and CDR2 are MRHNA and SNTAGT. The CDR3 runs 14 residues. The V end was cut by 9 bases, the J end by 3 bases, with 16 bases between. The CDR3 DNA reads as TGTGCCAGGCGAGCACCCACTAATACAGATACGCAGTATTTT. Protein: CARRAPTNTDTQYF.

The chain is built from TRBV9 and TRBJ1-1; D is unresolved. Germline V lookup: CDR1 SGDLS, CDR2 YYNGEE. Trimming removed 0 bases from V and 5 bases from J, with 8 bases in between. CDR3 length equals 13 residues. The CDR3 sequence: CASSVDQRTEAFF. The CDR3 coding sequence is TGTGCCAGCAGCGTAGATCAGAGGACTGAAGCTTTCTTT.

V usage is TRBV30 and J usage is TRBJ1-1, with D hard to call. The CDR3 spans 12 residues. The germline CDR1 and CDR2 sequences are GTSNPN and SVGIG (reference sequence). V lost 1 base to trimming and J lost 8 bases, with 11 bases between them. The CDR3 is CAWSGLGAEAFF. As DNA, the CDR3 is TGTGCCTGGAGTGGCCTGGGAGCCGAAGCTTTCTTT. Full variable domain (missing parts from reference TRBV30 and TRBJ1-1): SQTIHQWPATLVQPVGSPLSLECTVEGTSNPNLYWYRQAAGRGLQLLFYSVGIGQISSEVPQNLSASRPQDRQFILSSKKLLLSDSGFYLCAWSGLGAEAFFGQGTRLTVV.

The rearrangement joins TRBV5-1 to TRBJ1-6; a possible D gene is TRBD1 (6 bases). Germline V gives CDR1 SGHRS, CDR2 YFSETQ. There are 15 residues in the CDR3. Trimming removed 0 bases at V and 6 bases at J, with 10 bases between. The DNA for the CDR3 is TGCGCCAGCAGCTTGGCCGGGACACTTAATTCACCCCTCCACTTT. Translating it yields CASSLAGTLNSPLHF.

The rearrangement uses TRBV20-1 and TRBJ1-1, with D possibly matching TRBD1 (5 bases). The CDR3 runs to 11 residues. Per the germline V gene, CDR1 is DFQATT and CDR2 is SNEGSKA (reference sequence). CDR3 amino acids: CGGTGGTEAFF. The CDR3, as DNA: TGCGGAGGGACTGGAGGCACTGAAGCTTTCTTT.

This chain joins TRBV27 and TRBJ1-2; D is possibly TRBD1 (5 bases). V was cut by 8 bases and J by 2 bases, with 12 bases left in between. CDR3 length: 13 residues. The germline gives CDR1 MNHEY, CDR2 SMNVEV (reference sequence). CDR3 coding DNA: TGTGCCAGCGGGGTGGGGGGGAACTATGGCTACACCTTC. This translates into CASGVGGNYGYTF.

V gene TRBV6-5 combines with J gene TRBJ2-3, with TRBD2 matching 12 bases. Germline values: CDR1 MNHEY, CDR2 SVGAGI. This CDR3 is built from 16 residues. Germline trimming cut 4 bases from V and 0 bases from J; bases unmatched to any gene: 2. The CDR3 sequence is CASSSTSGGSTDTQYF. Written as DNA, the CDR3 is TGTGCCAGCAGTTCAACTAGCGGGGGGAGCACAGATACGCAGTATTTT.

This clone was picked up a small number of times. The J gene is TRBJ2-3, the V gene TRBV28, with D possibly TRBD2 on 5 matching bases. V lost 5 bases and J lost 1, with 13 bases in between. CDR3 length: 15 residues. Germline CDR1 is MDHEN and CDR2 is SYDVKM. CDR3 in DNA: TGTGCCAGCAGTGATCGTCGGGGAGGCACAGATACGCAGTATTTT. Encoded protein: CASSDRRGGTDTQYF. The full variable domain, with the rest looked up from reference TRBV28 and TRBJ2-3, is DVKVTQSSRYLVKRTGEKVFLECVQDMDHENMFWYRQDPGLGLRLIYFSYDVKMKEKGDIPEGYSVSREKKERFSLILESASTNQTSMYLCASSDRRGGTDTQYFGPGTRLTVL.

V usage is TRBV7-8 and J usage is TRBJ2-5, with 7 bases fitting TRBD1. The CDR3 covers 14 residues. Germline CDR1 SGHVS, CDR2 FQNEAQ. Trimming took 4 bases from V and 5 from J; bases not matched to a gene: 7. The CDR3 reads CASSSYRGVETQYF. The CDR3 nucleotides are TGTGCCAGCAGCTCCTACAGGGGTGTGGAGACCCAGTACTTC.

V gene TRBV18 combines with J gene TRBJ1-5; 7 bases fit TRBD1. V shed 2 bases and J 4 bases; nucleotides not matched to a gene: 11. Germline CDR1 reads KGHSH; CDR2 reads LQKENI. The CDR3 has 17 amino acids. CDR3 in DNA: TGTGCCAGCTCACCAGTTCCGGGACAGAATTTTAATCAGCCCCAGCATTTT. As protein: CASSPVPGQNFNQPQHF.

This clone was picked up a small number of times. This chain joins TRBV6-5 and TRBJ2-7; 10 bases fit TRBD2. The V gene's germline CDR1 is MNHEY and CDR2 SVGAGI. This CDR3 has 14 residues. The V gene end was trimmed by 5 bases and the J gene end by 3 bases; junction bases not matched to a gene: 4. The CDR3 loop is CASSKAGGNYEQYF. In DNA, the CDR3 is TGTGCCAGCAGTAAAGCGGGGGGGAACTACGAGCAGTACTTC.

In its sample, this clone was seen a few times. The rearrangement joins TRBV6-1 to TRBJ1-5; D may be TRBD1 (5 bases). Trimming stripped 3 bases from V and 0 bases from J, with 9 bases between. This CDR3 comprises 15 residues. The germline V gene encodes CDR1 MNHNS and CDR2 SASEGT. CDR3 sequence (DNA): TGTGCCAGCAGTGACCACAGGTATAGCAATCAGCCCCAGCATTTT. This translates into CASSDHRYSNQPQHF.

CDR3: CASSLGQGVQDTEAFF. DNA for the CDR3: TGTGCCAGCAGCTTAGGACAGGGGGTTCAGGACACTGAAGCTTTCTTT. The chain has TRBV7-9 and TRBJ1-1; 9 nucleotides line up with TRBD1. The CDR3 is made up of 16 amino acids. V was pared by 1 base and J by 3 bases, with 6 bases of the junction left unmatched. Germline V gives CDR1 SEHNR, CDR2 FQNEAQ (reference sequence).

The J gene is TRBJ1-4, the V gene TRBV18, with D possibly being TRBD1 (5 bases). In germline, CDR1 is KGHSH, CDR2 LQKENI. Trimming removed 3 bases at V and 6 bases at J, with 17 bases between. The CDR3 runs 16 residues. CDR3 nucleotides: TGTGCCAGCTCACCTACCGGACAAAGTTCGTATGAAAAACTGTTTTTT. Translated, it gives CASSPTGQSSYEKLFF.

The chain combines TRBV19 with TRBJ1-5; no definite D call. CDR3 length: 15 residues. The germline gives CDR1 LNHDA, CDR2 SQIVND (reference sequence). Deletions cut 7 bases from V and 2 bases from J, with 15 bases between. CDR3 sequence: CASTPEGTRNQPQHF. The CDR3 DNA is TGTGCCAGTACCCCAGAGGGAACGCGCAATCAGCCCCAGCATTTT. The full variable domain, completed using reference TRBV19 and TRBJ1-5, is DGGITQSPKYLFRKEGQNVTLSCEQNLNHDAMYWYRQDPGQGLRLIYYSQIVNDFQKGDIAEGYSVSREKKESFPLTVTSAQKNPTAFYLCASTPEGTRNQPQHFGDGTRLSIL.

This clone was found once. The V gene is TRBV29-1, the J gene TRBJ2-1; 7 bases align to TRBD2. Germline-derived CDR1 and CDR2 are SQVTM and ANQGSEA. After removal of 5 bases from V and 0 bases from J, the junction contained 13 bases not matched to a gene. The length of the CDR3 is 17 residues. The CDR3 DNA sequence: TGCAGCGTTTTAGGACTAGACATAATTAGCTCCTACAATGAGCAGTTCTTC. Protein: CSVLGLDIISSYNEQFF.

CDR3 nucleotide sequence: TGTGCCAGCTCACCTACAGGGAACTCTGGAAACACCATATATTTT. Translated, it gives CASSPTGNSGNTIYF. The V call is TRBV18, the J call TRBJ1-3; tentatively, D is TRBD1 (6 bases). The V gene's germline CDR1 is KGHSH and CDR2 LQKENI. The CDR3 is 15 amino acids. Trimming removed 3 bases at V and 0 bases at J, with 9 bases between.

The chain links TRBV30 to TRBJ2-3, with D possibly matching TRBD2 (5 bases). Germline-derived CDR1 and CDR2 are GTSNPN and SVGIG (reference sequence). Trimming left V 2 bases short and J 4 bases short, with 10 bases between. CDR3 length: 13 amino acids. The CDR3 region is CAWSRRESDTQYF. CDR3 nucleotide sequence: TGTGCCTGGAGTAGAAGGGAGTCAGATACGCAGTATTTT.

This clone showed up just once. The chain is built from TRBV30 and TRBJ1-2; tentatively, D is TRBD1 (5 bases). Germline lookup yields CDR1 GTSNPN and CDR2 SVGIG (reference sequence). Trimming stripped 0 bases from V and 2 bases from J, with 7 bases between. The CDR3 runs to 13 residues. DNA for the CDR3: TGTGCCTGGAGTGTAGCAGGGAACTATGGCTACACCTTC. It is translated as CAWSVAGNYGYTF.

The rearrangement uses TRBV11-2 and TRBJ2-7; possible D gene TRBD2, 5 bases. Looked up from germline, CDR1 is SGHAT and CDR2 is FQNNGV. The length of the CDR3 is 15 residues. The V end lost 2 bases, the J end lost 6 bases, and 17 bases lay between the germline ends. The CDR3 sequence is CASSLYVGVDSEQYF. CDR3 nucleotides: TGTGCCAGCAGCTTATATGTGGGAGTTGATTCCGAGCAGTACTTC. The whole variable domain, filled in from reference TRBV11-2 and TRBJ2-7, reads EAGVAQSPRYKIIEKRQSVAFWCNPISGHATLYWYQQILGQGPKLLIQFQNNGVVDDSQLPKDRFSAERLKGVDSTLKIQPAKLEDSAVYLCASSLYVGVDSEQYFGPGTRLTVT.

In this sample, this clone turned up a few times. V usage is TRBV7-9 and J usage is TRBJ1-1; 8 bases agree with TRBD1. With 5 bases clipped from V and 5 bases from J, the junction kept 7 bases outside the gene matches. Germline assignment: CDR1 SEHNR and CDR2 FQNEAQ (reference sequence). This CDR3 is 14 amino acids long. As DNA, the CDR3 is TGTGCCAGCAGCCCCGGACAGGGTTGGACTGAAGCTTTCTTT. Protein: CASSPGQGWTEAFF.